This TCR beta chain was identified during a study of long-term antiretroviral therapy in people with HIV. They ran version v3.0 of the immunoSEQ assay at survey level. Clones were read by immunoSEQ multiplex PCR, and TCRdb kept only the in-frame ones, dropping some. Counted here are some 15,000 clones, about 86% occurring once; the ten biggest clones make up roughly 8.8%. Every participant gave one or more pre-ART and two or more post-ART PBMC samples. This CDR3 is 16 amino acids long. CDR1 and CDR2 (germline): SGHNT, YYREEE (reference sequence). The trim removed 0 bases at V and 3 bases at J, leaving 7 bases unmatched. Of note for this clone: The antigen is not known.

General study points: ART adherence, viral resistance and therapy changes were undocumented. Clonal populations expanded prior to ART predominated within the repertoire at all time points.

The chain joins TRBV5-4 to TRBJ2-7, with TRBD1 matching 9 bases. The sequence came from a man aged 18 to 30 with HIV. The sequencing here drew on unsorted PBMCs, taken 0.1 years after starting antiretroviral therapy. DNA of the CDR3: TGTGCCAGCAGCTTGGGGAAACCGGGACAGGGCTACGAGCAGTACTTC. It is translated as CASSLGKPGQGYEQYF. The entire variable domain, with the rest obtained from reference TRBV5-4 and TRBJ2-7, is as follows: ETGVTQSPTHLIKTRGQQVTLRCSSQSGHNTVSWYQQALGQGPQFIFQYYREEENGRGNFPPRFSGLQFPNYSSELNVNALELDDSALYLCASSLGKPGQGYEQYFGPGTRLTVT.